The source of this T cell receptor beta chain is a study of T cells in narcolepsy. Trimming removed 2 bases from V and 0 bases from J, with 7 bases in between. CDR1 MNHEY and CDR2 SVGAGI come from the germline V gene. The CDR3 has 15 residues. Assay used: immunoSEQ multiplex PCR; TCRdb lists only in-frame clones, some missing. The data contain some 34,000 clones, roughly 90% of them seen just once; the ten biggest clones take up around 1.2%. The V call is TRBV6-5, the J call TRBJ1-4; D remains ambiguous. The source is a human donor with narcolepsy. Material for sequencing was CD45RA- memory CD4+ T cells from PBMCs. Here the CDR3 reads CASSYTRTTNEKLFF. The DNA of the CDR3 is TGTGCCAGCAGTTACACTAGGACAACTAATGAAAAACTGTTTTTT.